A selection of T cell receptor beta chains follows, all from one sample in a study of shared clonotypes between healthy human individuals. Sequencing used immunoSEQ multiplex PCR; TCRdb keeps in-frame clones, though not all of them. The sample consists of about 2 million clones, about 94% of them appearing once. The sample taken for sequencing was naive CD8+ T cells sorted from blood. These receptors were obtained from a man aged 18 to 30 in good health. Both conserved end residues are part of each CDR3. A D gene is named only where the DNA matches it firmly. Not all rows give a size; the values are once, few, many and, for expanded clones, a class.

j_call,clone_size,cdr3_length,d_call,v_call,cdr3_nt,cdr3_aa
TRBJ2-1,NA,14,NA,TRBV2,TGTGCCAGCAGTGCCCGGACACAGTACAATGAGCAGTTCTTC,CASSARTQYNEQFF
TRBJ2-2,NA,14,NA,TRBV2,TGTGCCAGCAGTGAGAGCCCGAACACCGGGGAGCTGTTTTTT,CASSESPNTGELFF
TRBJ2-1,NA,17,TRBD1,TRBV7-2,TGTGCCAGCAGCGCCGACTGGGACAGGCGATTCTACAATGAGCAGTTCTTC,CASSADWDRRFYNEQFF
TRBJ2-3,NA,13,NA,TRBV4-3,TGCGCCAGCAGCCAAGACTCCTTGGATACGCAGTATTTT,CASSQDSLDTQYF
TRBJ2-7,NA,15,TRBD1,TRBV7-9,TGTGCCAGCAGCCCCGCGGGGACAGGGGTAACCGAGCAGTACTTC,CASSPAGTGVTEQYF
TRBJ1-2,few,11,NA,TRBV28,TGTGCCAGCAGCACGGATTATGGCTACACCTTC,CASSTDYGYTF
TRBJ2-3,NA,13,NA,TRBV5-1,TGCGCCAGCAGCTTGATACTGGCAGATACGCAGTATTTT,CASSLILADTQYF
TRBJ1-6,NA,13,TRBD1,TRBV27,TGTGCCAGCAGTTGGGACAGGGGGTCACCCCTCCACTTT,CASSWDRGSPLHF
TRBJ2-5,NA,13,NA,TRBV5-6,TGTGCCAGCAGCTACAGTATCCAAGAGACCCAGTACTTC,CASSYSIQETQYF
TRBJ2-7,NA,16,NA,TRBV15,TGTGCCACCAGCAGGCGAACCGGGACGGGGAGCTACGAGCAGTACTTC,CATSRRTGTGSYEQYF
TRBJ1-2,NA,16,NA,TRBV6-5,TGTGCCAGCAGTTACTCATCAGGGGAGAAAAACTATGGCTACACCTTC,CASSYSSGEKNYGYTF
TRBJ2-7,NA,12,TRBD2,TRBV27,TGTGCCACCTCGGGACTAGGGGACGAGCAGTACTTC,CATSGLGDEQYF
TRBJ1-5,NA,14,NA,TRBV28,TGTGCCAGCAGTTTAAGTGGCGGCAATCAGCCCCAGCATTTT,CASSLSGGNQPQHF
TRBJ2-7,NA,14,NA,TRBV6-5,TGTGCCAGCAGTTTAGGGGGGTCCGCCAGCGAGCAGTACTTC,CASSLGGSASEQYF
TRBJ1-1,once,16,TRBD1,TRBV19,TGTGCCAGTAGTATAAGGACAGGGGACAGGAACACTGAAGCTTTCTTT,CASSIRTGDRNTEAFF
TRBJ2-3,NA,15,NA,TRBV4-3,TGCGCCAGCAGCCAAGATGTAAGGGGCCCAGATACGCAGTATTTT,CASSQDVRGPDTQYF
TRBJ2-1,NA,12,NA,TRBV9,TGTGCCAGCGAGGGCGAGAACAATGAGCAGTTCTTC,CASEGENNEQFF
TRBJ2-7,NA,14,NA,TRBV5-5,TGTGCCAGCAGCGAACGCCCAACCATCTACGAGCAGTACTTC,CASSERPTIYEQYF
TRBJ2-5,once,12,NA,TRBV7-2,TGTGCCAGCAGCTTAAGGGGAGAGACCCAGTACTTC,CASSLRGETQYF
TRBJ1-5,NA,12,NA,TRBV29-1,TGCAGCGTGCCGGGACTGGGGCAGCCCCAGCATTTT,CSVPGLGQPQHF
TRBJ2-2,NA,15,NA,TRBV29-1,TGCAGCGTTTACCTGTCGGGGATCGGGGGCGGGGAGCTGTTTTTT,CSVYLSGIGGGELFF
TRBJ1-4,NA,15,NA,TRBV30,TGTGCCTGGAGAAGAGGTGGAGCAACTAATGAAAAACTGTTTTTT,CAWRRGGATNEKLFF
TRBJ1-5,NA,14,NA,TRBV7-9,TGTGCCAGCAGCTTGGGGGGGGAAGATCAGCCCCAGCATTTT,CASSLGGEDQPQHF